This T cell receptor (beta chain) was retrieved from a study of vaccination and CD4 T cells after COVID-19. Sequencing of cultured CD4+ T cell DNA used the Oncomine TCR Beta short-read assay. TCRdb re-called the PCR reads with MiXCR, one entry per CDR3 protein. This table holds 20,000 to 25,000 distinct CDR3 sequences, approximately 48% found once. In the case of this clonotype: Antigen unknown.

Indicated treatment: approximately 9-day PBMC culture with coronavirus spike peptide pools or control peptides (ViraFEST assay). Prior SARS-CoV-2 infection was absent in healthy vaccine recipients, which was shown by nucleocapsid antibodies that were negative before and after vaccination. Cultures used under 2.5 million PBMCs per well, about 9.9 IU/ml IL-2 and about 10 ug/ml peptides. The sequence was collected from a human donor who received a COVID-19 vaccine. Material: CD4+ T cells from blood, cultured in vitro, obtained before SARS-CoV-2 vaccination.

The CDR3 coding sequence is TGTGCCGCCCGGGTAGCGGGGGGGCCCGTCGGGGAGCTGTTTTTT. This translates into CAARVAGGPVGELFF. This chain joins TRBV10-3 and TRBJ2-2; TRBD2 matches at 11 bases. Germline values: CDR1 ENHRY, CDR2 SYGVKD. The CDR3 runs to 15 residues. V was clipped by 11 bases and J by 7 bases; unmatched bases: 12.